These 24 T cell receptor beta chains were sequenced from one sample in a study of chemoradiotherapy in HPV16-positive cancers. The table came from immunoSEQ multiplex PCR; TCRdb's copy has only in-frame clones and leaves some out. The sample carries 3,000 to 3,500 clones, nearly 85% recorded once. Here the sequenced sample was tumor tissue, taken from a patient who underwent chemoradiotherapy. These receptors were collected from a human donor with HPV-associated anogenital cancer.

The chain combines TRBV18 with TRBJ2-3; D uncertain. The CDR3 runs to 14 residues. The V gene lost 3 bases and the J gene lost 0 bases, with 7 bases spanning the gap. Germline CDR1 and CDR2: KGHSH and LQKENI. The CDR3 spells CASSPRSSTDTQYF. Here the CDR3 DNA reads TGTGCCAGCTCACCCCGTTCTAGCACAGATACGCAGTATTTT.

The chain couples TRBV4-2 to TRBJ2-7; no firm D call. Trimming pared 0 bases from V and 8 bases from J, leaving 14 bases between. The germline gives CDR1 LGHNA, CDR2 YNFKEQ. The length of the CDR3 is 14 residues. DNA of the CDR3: TGTGCCAGCAGCCAAGAGGCTAATGAGTACCAGCAGTACTTC. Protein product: CASSQEANEYQQYF.

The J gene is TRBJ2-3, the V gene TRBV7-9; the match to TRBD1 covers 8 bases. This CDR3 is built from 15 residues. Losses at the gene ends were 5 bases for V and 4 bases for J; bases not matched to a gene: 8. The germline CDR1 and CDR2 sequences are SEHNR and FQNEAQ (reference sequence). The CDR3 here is CASSGYRGEADTQYF. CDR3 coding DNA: TGTGCCAGCAGCGGCTACAGGGGGGAGGCAGATACGCAGTATTTT. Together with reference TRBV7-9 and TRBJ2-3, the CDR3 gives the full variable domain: DTGVSQNPRHKITKRGQNVTFRCDPISEHNRLYWYRQTLGQGPEFLTYFQNEAQLEKSRLLSDRFSAERPKGSFSTLEIQRTEQGDSAMYLCASSGYRGEADTQYFGPGTRLTVL.

In DNA, the CDR3 is TGTGCCAGCAGGACAGGGGAAGCTGGGGCCAACGTCCTGACTTTC. Translation gives CASRTGEAGANVLTF. This chain uses TRBV2 with TRBJ2-6, with 8 bases lining up with TRBD1. The germline V gene encodes CDR1 SNHLY and CDR2 FYNNEI. The V gene end was trimmed by 6 bases and the J gene end by 2 bases; junction bases not matched to a gene: 3. The CDR3 has 15 residues. The complete variable domain, with remaining parts taken from reference TRBV2 and TRBJ2-6, reads EPEVTQTPSHQVTQMGQEVILRCVPISNHLYFYWYRQILGQKVEFLVSFYNNEISEKSEIFDDQFSVERPDGSNFTLKIRSTKLEDSAMYFCASRTGEAGANVLTFGAGSRLTVL.

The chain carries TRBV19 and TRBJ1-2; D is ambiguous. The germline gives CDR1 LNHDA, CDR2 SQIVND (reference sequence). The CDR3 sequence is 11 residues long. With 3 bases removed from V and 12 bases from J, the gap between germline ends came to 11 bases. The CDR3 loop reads CASSMSSRHTF. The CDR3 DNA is TGTGCCAGTAGTATGAGTAGCCGGCACACCTTC.

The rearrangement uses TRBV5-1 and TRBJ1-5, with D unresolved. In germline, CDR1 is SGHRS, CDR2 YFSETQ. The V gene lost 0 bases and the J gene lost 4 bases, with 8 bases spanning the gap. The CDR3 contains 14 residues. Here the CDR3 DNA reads TGCGCCAGCAGCTTGGACAGCGCTAATCAGCCCCAGCATTTT. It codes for CASSLDSANQPQHF.

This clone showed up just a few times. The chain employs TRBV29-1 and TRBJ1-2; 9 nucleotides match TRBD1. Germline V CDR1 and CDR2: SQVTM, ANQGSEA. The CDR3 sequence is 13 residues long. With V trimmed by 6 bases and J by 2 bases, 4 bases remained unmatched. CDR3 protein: CSVGDRGNYGYTF. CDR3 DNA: TGCAGCGTCGGTGACAGGGGGAACTATGGCTACACCTTC.

CDR3 protein: CASSLSGLFNYGYTF. The CDR3 region has the DNA TGTGCCAGCAGCCTGTCGGGGTTATTCAACTATGGCTACACCTTC. V gene TRBV9 combines with J gene TRBJ1-2; no definite D call. The length of the CDR3 is 15 residues. Looked up from germline, CDR1 is SGDLS and CDR2 is YYNGEE. The germline V and J ends were trimmed by 4 bases and 2 bases, with 15 bases remaining between them.

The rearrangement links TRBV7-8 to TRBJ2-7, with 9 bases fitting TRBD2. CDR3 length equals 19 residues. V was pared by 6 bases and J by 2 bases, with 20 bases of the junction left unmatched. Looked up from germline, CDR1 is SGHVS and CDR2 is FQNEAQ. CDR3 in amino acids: CASSFAGGQTSLLTYEQYF. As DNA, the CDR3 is TGTGCCAGCAGTTTTGCGGGGGGGCAAACTTCCCTATTAACCTACGAGCAGTACTTC.

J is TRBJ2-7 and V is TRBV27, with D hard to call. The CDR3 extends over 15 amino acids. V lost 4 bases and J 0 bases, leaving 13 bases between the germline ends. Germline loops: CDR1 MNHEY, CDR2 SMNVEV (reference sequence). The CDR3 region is CASSSGPPNSYEQYF. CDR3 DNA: TGTGCCAGCAGTTCGGGCCCCCCCAACTCCTACGAGCAGTACTTC.

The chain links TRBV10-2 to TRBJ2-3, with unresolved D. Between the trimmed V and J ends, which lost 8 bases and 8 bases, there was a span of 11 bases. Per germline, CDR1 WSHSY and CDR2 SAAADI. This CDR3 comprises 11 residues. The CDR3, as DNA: TGCGCCAGCGGGCCAGACACTACGCAGTATTTT. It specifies CASGPDTTQYF.

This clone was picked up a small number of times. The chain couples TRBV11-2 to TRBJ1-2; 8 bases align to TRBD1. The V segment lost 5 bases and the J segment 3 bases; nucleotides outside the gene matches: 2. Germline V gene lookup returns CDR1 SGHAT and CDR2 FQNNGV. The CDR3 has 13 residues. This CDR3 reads CASSPGQDYGYTF. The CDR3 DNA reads TGTGCCAGCAGCCCGGGACAGGACTATGGCTACACCTTC.

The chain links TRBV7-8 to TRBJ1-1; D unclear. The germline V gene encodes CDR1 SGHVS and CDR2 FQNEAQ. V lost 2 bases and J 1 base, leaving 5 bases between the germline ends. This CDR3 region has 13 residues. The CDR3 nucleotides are TGTGCCAGCAGCTTAAGTGCGAACACTGAAGCTTTCTTT. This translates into CASSLSANTEAFF.

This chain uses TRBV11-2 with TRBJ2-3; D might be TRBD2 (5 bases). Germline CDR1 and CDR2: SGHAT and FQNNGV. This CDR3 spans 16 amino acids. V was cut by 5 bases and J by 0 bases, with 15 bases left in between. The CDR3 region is CASSPPGYRSTDTQYF. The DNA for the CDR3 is TGTGCCAGCAGCCCCCCGGGGTACAGAAGCACAGATACGCAGTATTTT.

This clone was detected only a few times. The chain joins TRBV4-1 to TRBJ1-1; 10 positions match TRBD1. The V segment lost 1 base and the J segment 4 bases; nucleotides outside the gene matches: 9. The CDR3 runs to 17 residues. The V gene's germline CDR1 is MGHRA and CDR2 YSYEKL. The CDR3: CASSQAGTGESGTEAFF. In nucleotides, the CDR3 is TGCGCCAGCAGCCAAGCCGGGACAGGGGAATCGGGCACTGAAGCTTTCTTT.

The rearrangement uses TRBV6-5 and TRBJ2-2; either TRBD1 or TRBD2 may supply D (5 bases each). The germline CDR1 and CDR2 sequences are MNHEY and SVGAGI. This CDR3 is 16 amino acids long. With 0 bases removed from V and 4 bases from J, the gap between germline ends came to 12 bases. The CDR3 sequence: CASSYSRGISTGELFF. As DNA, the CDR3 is TGTGCCAGCAGTTACTCGAGGGGAATAAGCACCGGGGAGCTGTTTTTT.

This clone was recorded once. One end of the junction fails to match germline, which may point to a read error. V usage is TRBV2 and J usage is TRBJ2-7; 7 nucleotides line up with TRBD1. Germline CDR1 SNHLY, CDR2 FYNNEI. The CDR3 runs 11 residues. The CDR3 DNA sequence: TGTGCCAGCAGTTATCAGACAGGGTCCCACTTC. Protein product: CASSYQTGSHF.

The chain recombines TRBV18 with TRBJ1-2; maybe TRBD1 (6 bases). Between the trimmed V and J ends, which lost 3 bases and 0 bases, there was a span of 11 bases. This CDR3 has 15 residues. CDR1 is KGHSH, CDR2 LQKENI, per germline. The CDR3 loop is CASSPATGPNYGYTF. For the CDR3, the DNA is TGTGCCAGCTCACCCGCGACAGGACCTAACTATGGCTACACCTTC.

The CDR3 is CASSWGQSSGANVLTF. The CDR3 nucleotides read TGCGCCAGCAGCTGGGGACAATCCTCTGGGGCCAACGTCCTGACTTTC. The rearrangement links TRBV5-1 to TRBJ2-6, with D possibly TRBD1 on 6 matching bases. The V and J ends lost 3 bases and 0 bases respectively, with 10 bases between them. Germline V lookup: CDR1 SGHRS, CDR2 YFSETQ. This CDR3 is built from 16 residues.

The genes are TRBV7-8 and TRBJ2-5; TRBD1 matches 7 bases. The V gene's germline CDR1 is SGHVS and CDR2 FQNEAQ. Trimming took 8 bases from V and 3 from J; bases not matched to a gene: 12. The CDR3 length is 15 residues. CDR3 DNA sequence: TGTGCCAGCGGATCTCCGGGGCAGGGGGAAGAGACCCAGTACTTC. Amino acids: CASGSPGQGEETQYF.

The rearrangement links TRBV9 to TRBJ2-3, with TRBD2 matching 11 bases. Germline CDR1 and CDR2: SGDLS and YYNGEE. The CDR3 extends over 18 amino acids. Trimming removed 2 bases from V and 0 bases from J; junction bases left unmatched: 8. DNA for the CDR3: TGTGCCAGCAGCGTTGTTAGCGGGGGGGCCCGGAGCACAGATACGCAGTATTTT. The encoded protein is CASSVVSGGARSTDTQYF.

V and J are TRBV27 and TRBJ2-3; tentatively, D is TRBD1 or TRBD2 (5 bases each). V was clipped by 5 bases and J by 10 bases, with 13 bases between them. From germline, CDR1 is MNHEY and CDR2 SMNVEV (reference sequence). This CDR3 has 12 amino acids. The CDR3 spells CASSPPGTAQYF. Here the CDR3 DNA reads TGTGCCAGCAGTCCCCCCGGGACCGCGCAGTATTTT.

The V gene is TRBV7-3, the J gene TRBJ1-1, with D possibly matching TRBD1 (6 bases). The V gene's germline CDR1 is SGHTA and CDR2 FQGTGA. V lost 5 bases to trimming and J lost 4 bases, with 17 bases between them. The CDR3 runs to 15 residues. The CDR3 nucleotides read TGTGCCAGCAGCCAATATGGGGGCGTCCCCACTGAAGCTTTCTTT. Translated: CASSQYGGVPTEAFF.

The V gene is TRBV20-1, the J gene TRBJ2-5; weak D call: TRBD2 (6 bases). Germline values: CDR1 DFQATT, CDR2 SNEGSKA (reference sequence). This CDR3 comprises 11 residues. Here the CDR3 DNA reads TGCAGCGGGGAGGTTCAGGAGACCCAGTACTTC. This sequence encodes CSGEVQETQYF.